The source of this TCR beta chain is a study of blood T cells in healthy people across ages. Primed by a sample-barcoded 5' primer and a J-beta primer mix, a second PCR proceeded for roughly 6 to 12 cycles. Paired-end reads containing CDR3 totaled no fewer than 3 million for each sample. TCRdb itself ran the 5' RACE reads through MiXCR, one entry per CDR3 protein. The sample contains approximately 800,000 distinct CDR3 sequences, approximately 55% of which appear only once. Every donor provided roughly 10 milliliters of peripheral blood. Extracted total RNA amounted to at least 5.5 micrograms for each sample. V gave up 1 base and J gave up 5 bases; unmatched junction bases: 7. Germline assignment: CDR1 SGDLS and CDR2 YYNGEE. The CDR3 has 17 amino acids. The sample holds one count of this clonotype. The antigen is undetermined. Findings of the study overall: Among long-lived donors, naive CD4+ cells were more numerous and diversity higher than in aged donors.

The TCR comes from a man aged 80 or over in good health. V gene TRBV9 combines with J gene TRBJ2-1, with TRBD2 identical over 12 bases. Sequencing used blood. The CDR3: CASSVNVRLAGDNEQFF. Here the CDR3 DNA reads TGTGCCAGCAGCGTAAACGTTCGACTAGCGGGGGACAATGAGCAGTTCTTC.